These T cell receptor beta chains were read from a single sample in a study of T cell repertoires in cytomegalovirus infection. Their antigens remain unidentified. One entry per CDR3 protein results from TCRdb running MiXCR on the reads. The sample contains 450,000 to 600,000 distinct CDR3 sequences, approximately 42% of which appear only once. Here the sequenced sample was cultured PBMCs, taken from culture after CMV antigen stimulation. All receptors derive from a human donor in good health (CMV status not recorded). Some clones in this sample may be carry-over from other donors' samples. CDR3s include the opening cysteine and the closing phenylalanine or tryptophan. The order of the fields is J gene, D gene, V gene, CDR3 protein. D genes are given only for firm matches.

TRBJ1-1	.	TRBV7-8	CASSFRTSRQAFF
TRBJ2-7	.	TRBV7-2	CASSTRTAYEQYF
TRBJ1-5	.	TRBV25-1	CASSEYGGVQPQHF
TRBJ1-5	.	TRBV7-9	CASSLEAGWRHF
TRBJ1-2	TRBD1	TRBV20-1	CSATTGTADATF
TRBJ1-2	TRBD1	TRBV7-9	CASSSPEPGQGNYGYTF
TRBJ1-1	.	TRBV7-8	CASSPRDMNTEAFF
TRBJ2-1	.	TRBV6-6	CASTLASGFPQFF
TRBJ2-7	TRBD2	TRBV7-2	CASSPTSARFYEQYF
TRBJ2-5	TRBD2	TRBV7-9	CASRVAGGDFDGETQYF
TRBJ2-2	.	TRBV10-3	CAISERVRQAGSGELFF
TRBJ2-1	TRBD2	TRBV10-3	CAISVSGGANEQFF
TRBJ2-7	.	TRBV6-2/TRBV6-3	CASRRPQSTPYEQYF
TRBJ1-6	TRBD1	TRBV10-3	CAIRPDRVNSPLHF
TRBJ1-2	TRBD1	TRBV7-1	CASTRGGGGNGYTF
TRBJ2-5	TRBD2	TRBV7-2	CATGGTSGIRETQYF
TRBJ1-1	.	TRBV20-1	CSVSGAGQGNTEAFF
TRBJ2-1	.	TRBV7-9	CASEWDEQFF
TRBJ2-1	.	TRBV20-1	CSARRNIGNEQFF
TRBJ2-7	TRBD1	TRBV7-9	CASSLGQGKQYF
TRBJ2-1	TRBD2	TRBV7-2	CASSRTSGHVYNNEQFF
TRBJ1-2	.	TRBV7-2	CASSPAHRRGYTF
TRBJ2-3	.	TRBV6-1	CASSEGRWSTDTQYF
TRBJ2-6	TRBD1	TRBV10-3	CAISDLQGTGANVLTF
TRBJ2-2	.	TRBV20-1	CSASVRGDTGELFF
TRBJ2-7	TRBD1	TRBV7-9	CASSGAGQGKLNEQYF
TRBJ2-1	TRBD2	TRBV20-1	CSAPGLAGVFDEQFF
TRBJ2-5	.	TRBV6-2/TRBV6-3	CASSIRGASETQYF
TRBJ2-1	TRBD2	TRBV20-1	CSARDAEREVGNEQFF
TRBJ1-5	.	TRBV10-3	CAISDYAGSNQPQHF
TRBJ2-6	.	TRBV4-3	CASSQHAGTLGPGANVLTF
TRBJ2-7	.	TRBV27	CASSFRGAEQYF
TRBJ1-1	TRBD1	TRBV7-2	CASSLDQGGVGTEAFF
TRBJ2-1	.	TRBV11-2	CASSLAPGAWTVNEQFF
TRBJ2-3	TRBD2	TRBV10-3	CAISDSTSGGDTQYF
TRBJ2-1	.	TRBV6-1	CATSTLGKQFF
TRBJ2-5	.	TRBV4-3	CASSQGAGTTATQYF
TRBJ2-7	.	TRBV20-1	CSASTPGPGSYEQYF
TRBJ2-5	.	TRBV12-3/TRBV12-4	CASSPRRETQYF
TRBJ2-7	TRBD2	TRBV6-8	CASSPPRTAGVPIEQYF